These 23 T cell receptor beta chains share one sample of origin, sequenced in a study of post-analysis software for immune sequencing data. Study-wide findings and caveats: TRBV segments more frequent in patients than in controls numbered several and included TRBV5-6, TRBV5-1 and TRBV20-1.

No cognate antigen is known for these TCRs. Unique molecular identifiers were built into the TCR beta cDNA libraries. TCRdb independently ran MiXCR on the PCR reads; one entry per CDR3 protein. This sample has about 680,000 distinct CDR3 sequences, with approximately 59% found just once. The sample consisted of blood. The receptor source for this set is a girl aged 2-9 years with multiple sclerosis.

This clonotype was recorded at least ten times. An end of the junction differs from the germline gene, which may be a read error. This chain connects TRBV7-2 to TRBJ2-3; 11 nucleotides align to TRBD2. CDR3 length equals 16 residues. Germline CDR1 SGHTA, CDR2 FQGNSA. In nucleotides, the CDR3 is TGCGCCAGCAGCTTGGCACTAGCGGGAGGCACAGATACGCAGTATTTT. Translating gives CASSLALAGGTDTQYF.

Notes on this clonotype: One junction end does not reproduce the germline sequence, and a read error may be involved. The chain carries TRBV20-1 and TRBJ1-1; D is uncertain. The CDR3 length is 13 residues. Germline CDR1 reads DFQATT; CDR2 reads SNEGSKA (reference sequence). Here the CDR3 reads CSAGDRWTTEAFF. CDR3 in DNA: TGCAGTGCTGGAGACCGGTGGACCACTGAAGCTTTCTTT.

The chain recombines TRBV5-1 with TRBJ1-4, with D possibly TRBD1 on 5 matching bases. Looked up from germline, CDR1 is SGHRS and CDR2 is YFSETQ. The V and J ends lost 0 bases and 8 bases respectively, with 14 bases between them. This CDR3 contains 15 residues. The CDR3 sequence: CASSLGDPMDEKLFF. CDR3 DNA: TGCGCCAGCAGCTTGGGGGACCCGATGGACGAAAAACTGTTTTTT. Complete variable domain (other parts from reference TRBV5-1 and TRBJ1-4): KAGVTQTPRYLIKTRGQQVTLSCSPISGHRSVSWYQQTPGQGLQFLFEYFSETQRNKGNFPGRFSGRQFSNSRSEMNVSTLELGDSALYLCASSLGDPMDEKLFFGSGTQLSVL.

A remark on this clonotype: The junction differs from germline at one of its ends, possibly a read error. The V gene is TRBV5-5, the J gene TRBJ2-1, with TRBD1 matching over 8 bases. CDR3 length: 17 residues. CDR1 and CDR2 from the germline V gene are SGHKS and YYEKEE (reference sequence). The CDR3: CASSFPTGTGLYHEQFF. CDR3 in DNA: TGTGCCAGCAGCTTTCCTACCGGGACAGGCCTCTACCATGAGCAGTTCTTC.

The chain recombines TRBV2 with TRBJ2-1; D is undetermined. Per the germline V gene, CDR1 is SNHLY and CDR2 is FYNNEI. This CDR3 is 11 amino acids long. The ends were cut back, 10 bases at V and 9 bases at J, with 13 bases in the middle. Here the CDR3 reads CATTSSGEQFF. In DNA, the CDR3 is TGTGCCACCACCAGTTCGGGTGAGCAGTTCTTC.

CDR3 region: CASSPDPARNEQFF. The CDR3 nucleotides read TGCGCCAGCAGCCCGGACCCAGCGCGGAATGAGCAGTTCTTC. This chain uses TRBV5-1 with TRBJ2-1, with D unclear. Germline assignment: CDR1 SGHRS and CDR2 YFSETQ. The CDR3 length is 14 residues. V was pared by 4 bases and J by 7 bases, with 15 bases between.

This chain uses TRBV10-3 with TRBJ2-5, with D perhaps matching TRBD1 (6 bases). Germline assignment: CDR1 ENHRY and CDR2 SYGVKD. The CDR3 is 12 residues long. V dropped 0 bases and J dropped 11 bases, with 10 bases sitting between them. CDR3 DNA sequence: TGTGCCATCAGTGAGTCACAGGGTCAGCAGTACTTC. Translation gives CAISESQGQQYF.

The rearrangement joins TRBV2 to TRBJ2-5; TRBD2 is a possible D gene (5 bases). This CDR3 contains 13 residues. Germline values: CDR1 SNHLY, CDR2 FYNNEI. Trimming removed 1 base from V and 7 bases from J, with 10 bases in between. CDR3 sequence reads: CASSEGPRGTQYF. DNA for the CDR3: TGTGCCAGCAGTGAAGGGCCCCGGGGGACCCAGTACTTC.

Remarks on this clonotype: One end of the junction does not line up with germline, which may come from a read error. The genes are TRBV6-1 and TRBJ2-7; 10 positions match TRBD1. The CDR3 covers 19 residues. Germline CDR1 is MNHNS and CDR2 is SASEGT. The CDR3 spells CASRDYEDRGLVGSYEQCF. For the CDR3, the DNA is TGTGCCAGCAGGGACTACGAAGACAGGGGGCTTGTAGGGTCCTACGAGCAGTGCTTC.

The chain combines TRBV5-1 with TRBJ2-7; D remains ambiguous. The germline V and J ends were trimmed by 2 bases and 0 bases, with 9 bases remaining between them. The CDR3 has 14 amino acids. Looked up from germline, CDR1 is SGHRS and CDR2 is YFSETQ. DNA of the CDR3: TGCGCCAGCAGCTTCCAGACGGACTCCTACGAGCAGTACTTC. This translates into CASSFQTDSYEQYF.

This clonotype has only one observation. In DNA form, the CDR3 reads TGTGCCAGCAGCCAGGCGCCGGGCGCGGCGAACACCGGGGAGCTGTTTTTT. This sequence encodes CASSQAPGAANTGELFF. The V gene is TRBV3-1, the J gene TRBJ2-2; D gene uncertain. V was pared by 3 bases and J by 0 bases, with 14 bases between. Looked up from germline, CDR1 is LGHDT and CDR2 is YNNKEL (reference sequence). The CDR3 totals 17 residues.

V gene TRBV7-9 combines with J gene TRBJ1-5; tentative D call: TRBD1 (6 bases). Germline-derived CDR1 and CDR2 are SEHNR and FQNEAQ (reference sequence). V lost 5 bases to trimming and J lost 5 bases, with 10 bases between them. The CDR3 sequence is 13 residues long. The CDR3 spells CASSRDTYQPQHF. The CDR3 nucleotides are TGTGCCAGCAGCCGGGACACCTATCAGCCCCAGCATTTT.

The chain combines TRBV10-3 with TRBJ2-1; D ambiguous. Germline assignment: CDR1 ENHRY and CDR2 SYGVKD. V lost 5 bases to trimming and J lost 9 bases, with 14 bases between them. The CDR3 contains 13 residues. DNA for the CDR3: TGTGCCATCAGTTACAAAACCGACGGTGAGCAGTTCTTC. Its translation is CAISYKTDGEQFF.

In nucleotides, the CDR3 is TGTGCCAGCACCAAGACCAGGCGACCCCGTGCTTTCTTT. This codes for CASTKTRRPRAFF. The chain links TRBV28 to TRBJ1-1; D gene ambiguous. The V and J ends lost 7 bases and 11 bases respectively, with 20 bases between them. The germline gives CDR1 MDHEN, CDR2 SYDVKM. The CDR3 spans 13 residues.

The rearrangement links TRBV6-5 to TRBJ1-1, with 7 bases that match TRBD1. V lost 6 bases and J lost 13; bases outside the gene matches: 14. The germline CDR1 and CDR2 sequences are MNHEY and SVGAGI. There are 13 residues in the CDR3. The CDR3 is CASRESGTVVNFF. CDR3 coding DNA: TGTGCCAGCAGAGAATCCGGGACAGTGGTTAATTTCTTT.

This rearrangement joins TRBV29-1 to TRBJ1-5; D may be TRBD1 (5 bases). The CDR3 is made up of 14 amino acids. Germline loops: CDR1 SQVTM, CDR2 ANQGSEA. Trimming shortened V by 5 bases and J by 7 bases, and 18 bases separated the two germline ends. This CDR3 reads CSVLGPGPEQPQHF. CDR3 bases: TGCAGCGTTTTGGGACCGGGCCCGGAACAGCCCCAGCATTTT. Full variable domain (missing parts from reference TRBV29-1 and TRBJ1-5): SAVISQKPSRDICQRGTSLTIQCQVDSQVTMMFWYRQQPGQSLTLIATANQGSEATYESGFVIDKFPISRPNLTFSTLTVSNMSPEDSSIYLCSVLGPGPEQPQHFGDGTRLSIL.

CDR3 in DNA: TGCAGCGTTCGGACTAGCGGGAACACCGGGGAGCTGTTTTTT. Residues: CSVRTSGNTGELFF. The V and J genes are TRBV29-1 and TRBJ2-2, with TRBD2 matching over 10 bases. V lost 5 bases, J lost 1 base, and 1 base stayed unmatched. Looked up from germline, CDR1 is SQVTM and CDR2 is ANQGSEA. CDR3 length: 14 amino acids.

This clonotype has a single count. This chain connects TRBV10-3 to TRBJ2-4; possible D gene TRBD2, 6 bases. The end of the DNA aligns better with TRBJ2-7, so the J call may be wrong. The CDR3 is made up of 12 amino acids. The germline CDR1 and CDR2 sequences are ENHRY and SYGVKD. In nucleotides, the CDR3 is TGTGCCATCAGCCTGGTGGGGGGCGAGCAGTACTTC. Amino acid sequence: CAISLVGGEQYF.

This clonotype was observed a few times. This chain connects TRBV5-5 to TRBJ2-1; 9 bases line up with TRBD2. The length of the CDR3 is 15 residues. Losses at the gene ends were 0 bases for V and 3 bases for J; bases not matched to a gene: 1. Per germline, CDR1 SGHKS and CDR2 YYEKEE (reference sequence). CDR3 in DNA: TGTGCCAGCAGCTTGGGTAGCGGGGGCTACAATGAGCAGTTCTTC. Its protein product is CASSLGSGGYNEQFF.

V is TRBV12-3 or TRBV12-4 and J is TRBJ1-2, with 10 bases aligning to TRBD1. The CDR3 extends over 12 amino acids. Unmatched junction bases numbered 0, after V lost 4 bases and J lost 7 bases. The DNA of the CDR3 is TGTGCCAGCAGTTGGGACAGGGGTGGCTACACCTTC. Its protein is CASSWDRGGYTF.

This clonotype appeared a few times. The genes are TRBV29-1 and TRBJ2-7; TRBD1 matches at 8 bases. The J call is doubtful: the DNA matches TRBJ2-5 better. This CDR3 region has 13 residues. Germline V gene lookup returns CDR1 SQVTM and CDR2 ANQGSEA. CDR3 nucleotides: TGCAGCGAAGCAGGGGGCAAGGGGGAGACCCAGTACTTC. Translating gives CSEAGGKGETQYF.

The chain is built from TRBV5-1 and TRBJ2-7; weak D call: TRBD1 (6 bases). The CDR3 has 13 amino acids. V was clipped by 0 bases and J by 9 bases, with 13 bases between them. CDR1 and CDR2 from the germline V gene are SGHRS and YFSETQ. CDR3 nucleotides: TGCGCCAGCAGCTTGGAAGGGGGTCAGGGGCAGTACTTC. Translated, it gives CASSLEGGQGQYF.

J is TRBJ1-2 and V is TRBV12-3 or TRBV12-4; 7 nucleotides align to TRBD1. V shed 3 bases and J 7 bases; nucleotides not matched to a gene: 8. CDR3 length: 14 amino acids. As DNA, the CDR3 is TGTGCCAGCAGTTTGAAGGGGGCGGGCGCTGGCTACACCTTC. Amino acids: CASSLKGAGAGYTF.